The 20 T cell receptor beta chains below were found in one sample sequenced in a study of blood T cell repertoires in COVID-19. Sequencing used immunoSEQ multiplex PCR; TCRdb keeps in-frame clones, though not all of them. The table lists 300,000 to 350,000 clones, approximately 84% of them singletons. Sequences were obtained from PBMCs or T cells enriched from blood (not recorded which). Receptor source: a woman under 40 who had recovered from COVID-19.

V is TRBV6-5 and J is TRBJ1-5; 9 bases align to TRBD1. The J segment lost 4 bases and the V segment lost 6 bases, leaving 7 bases of the junction unmatched. The CDR3 is made up of 15 amino acids. Germline V gene lookup returns CDR1 MNHEY and CDR2 SVGAGI. The CDR3 region has the DNA TGTGCCAGCAGCTTTGGACAGGGGCCTAATCAGCCCCAGCATTTT. Encoded protein: CASSFGQGPNQPQHF.

The rearrangement uses TRBV6-5 and TRBJ2-5; 9 bases match TRBD1. This CDR3 comprises 14 residues. Trimming took 5 bases from V and 6 from J; bases not matched to a gene: 7. Per germline, CDR1 MNHEY and CDR2 SVGAGI. CDR3 bases: TGTGCCAGCAGTACGGGACAGGGTTCAAAGACCCAGTACTTC. It is translated as CASSTGQGSKTQYF.

This clone occurred once. V gene TRBV3-1 (or the pseudogene TRBV3-2) combines with J gene TRBJ2-2; TRBD1 is a possible D gene (5 bases). The V end lost 0 bases, the J end lost 5 bases, and 13 bases lay between the germline ends. Germline loops: CDR1 LGHDT, CDR2 YNNKEL (reference sequence). CDR3 length: 16 residues. CDR3 region: CASSQDPRARTGELFF. CDR3 bases: TGTGCCAGCAGCCAAGATCCCAGGGCGAGGACCGGGGAGCTGTTTTTT.

The chain uses TRBV5-6 and TRBJ2-7; D remains unclear. V dropped 0 bases and J dropped 6 bases, with 7 bases sitting between them. There are 12 residues in the CDR3. Germline lookup yields CDR1 SGHDT and CDR2 YYEEEE. CDR3: CASSLGAVEQYF. CDR3 DNA sequence: TGTGCCAGCAGCTTGGGGGCAGTCGAGCAGTACTTC.

The sample holds one count of this clone. The CDR3 spells CASDQEDTQYF. DNA of the CDR3: TGTGCCAGCGATCAGGAAGATACGCAGTATTTT. The V call is TRBV2, the J call TRBJ2-3; D remains unclear. CDR1 is SNHLY and CDR2 is FYNNEI in the germline V gene. V gave up 8 bases and J gave up 5 bases, with 8 bases separating them. The length of the CDR3 is 11 residues.

This chain joins TRBV2 and TRBJ1-1; no clear D. Germline V gene lookup returns CDR1 SNHLY and CDR2 FYNNEI. This CDR3 region has 10 residues. V was clipped by 4 bases and J by 13 bases, with 10 bases between them. The CDR3 reads CASSGRKDFF. DNA for the CDR3: TGTGCCAGCAGTGGGAGAAAGGATTTCTTT.

The chain links TRBV2 to TRBJ1-5, with 9 bases that match TRBD1. The CDR3 length is 15 residues. Germline V gene sequence: CDR1 SNHLY, CDR2 FYNNEI. Losses at the gene ends were 11 bases for V and 3 bases for J; bases not matched to a gene: 11. This CDR3 reads CAGARGQGDNQPQHF. CDR3 coding DNA: TGTGCCGGGGCACGGGGACAGGGAGACAATCAGCCCCAGCATTTT.

The CDR3 DNA reads TGTGCCAGCAGTAGGAACAGGGTTGAAAAACTGTTTTTT. The encoded protein is CASSRNRVEKLFF. The rearrangement uses TRBV12-3 or TRBV12-4 and TRBJ1-4; D is perhaps TRBD1 (6 bases). V lost 5 bases to trimming and J lost 7 bases, with 11 bases between them. This CDR3 is 13 amino acids long.

The V and J genes are TRBV27 and TRBJ1-5; TRBD1 matches 8 bases. Germline trimming cut 6 bases from V and 5 bases from J; bases unmatched to any gene: 9. The CDR3 loop spans 15 amino acids. Per germline, CDR1 MNHEY and CDR2 SMNVEV (reference sequence). CDR3: CASRRDRGLYQPQHF. CDR3 coding DNA: TGTGCCAGCAGGCGCGACAGGGGCCTTTATCAGCCCCAGCATTTT.

The gene calls are TRBV9 and TRBJ2-6, with 8 bases lining up with TRBD1. Unmatched junction bases numbered 5, after V lost 4 bases and J lost 2 bases. The CDR3 spans 16 residues. The germline gives CDR1 SGDLS, CDR2 YYNGEE. The CDR3 sequence is CASSSQDRAGANVLTF. CDR3 DNA sequence: TGTGCCAGCAGCTCACAGGACAGGGCTGGGGCCAACGTCCTGACTTTC.

CDR3: CASSLGSSNYGYTF. CDR3 coding DNA: TGTGCCAGCAGCTTAGGCAGTTCTAACTATGGCTACACCTTC. The chain combines TRBV7-9 with TRBJ1-2, with D uncertain. CDR1 is SEHNR, CDR2 FQNEAQ, per germline (reference sequence). The CDR3 is 14 amino acids. V shed 1 base and J shed 0 bases, with 6 bases lying between them.

A single count supports this clone. The chain has TRBV28 and TRBJ1-1, with 7 nucleotides matching TRBD1. Germline CDR1 reads MDHEN; CDR2 reads SYDVKM. Trimming took 4 bases from V and 1 from J; bases not matched to a gene: 6. The CDR3 spans 15 residues. This CDR3 reads CASSSPGTENTEAFF. The CDR3 nucleotides are TGTGCCAGCAGTTCCCCCGGGACAGAGAACACTGAAGCTTTCTTT.

This chain joins TRBV4-3 and TRBJ1-6; TRBD1 matches at 9 bases. The CDR3 extends over 15 amino acids. Germline values: CDR1 LGHNA, CDR2 YSLEER. J lost 9 bases, V lost 0 bases, and 3 bases had no gene match. CDR3 sequence reads: CASSQEQGAGSPLHF. The DNA for the CDR3 is TGCGCCAGCAGCCAAGAACAGGGGGCAGGTTCACCCCTCCACTTT.

This chain links TRBV5-1 with TRBJ2-7; 8 bases map to TRBD1. This CDR3 region has 17 residues. V shed 5 bases, J shed 0 bases, and the junction held 13 bases outside the gene matches. The V gene's germline CDR1 is SGHRS and CDR2 YFSETQ. The chain's CDR3 is CASRSQAGTGVSYEQYF. CDR3 sequence (DNA): TGCGCCAGCAGGAGCCAAGCCGGGACAGGAGTCTCCTACGAGCAGTACTTC.

This clone was counted once. This chain links TRBV7-8 with TRBJ2-7, with TRBD1 matching 8 bases. The CDR3 extends over 18 amino acids. CDR1 is SGHVS and CDR2 is FQNEAQ in the germline V gene. With V trimmed by 3 bases and J by 1 base, 14 bases remained unmatched. Here the CDR3 reads CASSFRSGTRDRSYEQYF. Written as DNA, the CDR3 is TGTGCCAGCAGCTTTCGGTCAGGAACACGGGACAGGTCCTACGAGCAGTACTTC.

The V and J genes are TRBV28 and TRBJ2-7, with a tentative D call TRBD1 (5 bases). The CDR3 loop spans 13 amino acids. The V end was cut by 2 bases, the J end by 4 bases, with 9 bases between. The V gene's germline CDR1 is MDHEN and CDR2 SYDVKM. The CDR3 DNA reads TGTGCCAGCAGTTTAGGGTCAGGGTACGAGCAGTACTTC. Translating gives CASSLGSGYEQYF.

V usage is TRBV2 and J usage is TRBJ2-3; 9 bases align to TRBD1. V trimming: 5 bases; J trimming: 3 bases; junction bases outside the gene matches: 6. The CDR3 has 15 residues. Germline CDR1 is SNHLY and CDR2 is FYNNEI. Here the CDR3 reads CASSPGQGLTDTQYF. The CDR3 coding sequence is TGTGCCAGCAGTCCGGGACAGGGTCTAACAGATACGCAGTATTTT.

This rearrangement joins TRBV7-8 to TRBJ1-2; D is unclear. CDR3 length equals 13 residues. Germline lookup yields CDR1 SGHVS and CDR2 FQNEAQ. Trimming shortened V by 0 bases and J by 8 bases, and 10 bases separated the two germline ends. The CDR3 DNA sequence: TGTGCCAGCAGCTTAGCGCTGGCTGGCGGCTACACCTTC. Translated, it gives CASSLALAGGYTF.

The chain combines TRBV7-8 with TRBJ1-3, with 7 bases matching TRBD1. The V gene's germline CDR1 is SGHVS and CDR2 FQNEAQ. The trim removed 5 bases at V and 2 bases at J, leaving 9 bases unmatched. The CDR3 is made up of 16 amino acids. The DNA of the CDR3 is TGTGCCAGCAGCCGAGACAGGGCTACCCCTGGAAACACCATATATTTT. This encodes CASSRDRATPGNTIYF.

This rearrangement joins TRBV19 to TRBJ2-5; 10 nucleotides match TRBD1. Unmatched junction bases numbered 9, after V lost 6 bases and J lost 5 bases. There are 15 residues in the CDR3. Germline loops: CDR1 LNHDA, CDR2 SQIVND (reference sequence). CDR3 coding DNA: TGTGCCAGTAGCGGGACAGGGGCGGCGGGGGAGACCCAGTACTTC. It specifies CASSGTGAAGETQYF. Full variable domain (remainder filled in from reference TRBV19 and TRBJ2-5): DGGITQSPKYLFRKEGQNVTLSCEQNLNHDAMYWYRQDPGQGLRLIYYSQIVNDFQKGDIAEGYSVSREKKESFPLTVTSAQKNPTAFYLCASSGTGAAGETQYFGPGTRLLVL.